What follows are 12 T cell receptor beta chains derived from one specimen sequenced in a study of T cells in Graves' hyperthyroidism and ophthalmopathy. RNA transcripts served as the template for amplifying TCR beta CDR3 regions. The primer set for the first-round RT-PCR of the TCR CDR3 was HTBI. TCRdb ran MiXCR on the multiplex PCR reads and lists one entry per CDR3 protein. The sample holds 600,000 to 650,000 distinct CDR3 sequences, roughly 16% seen once. The sequenced material came from blood. These receptors originate from a woman in her 30s with Graves' hyperthyroidism.

In the case of this clonotype: A junction boundary mismatches the germline segment, possibly from a read error. The chain has TRBV2 and TRBJ2-5; no clear D. This CDR3 has 15 residues. CDR1 is SNHLY and CDR2 is FYNNEI in the germline V gene. The CDR3 DNA is TGTACCAGCAGTGAAGCGACGGCAGCCCAAGAGACCCAGTACTTC. Translating it yields CTSSEATAAQETQYF.

This clonotype has a handful of counts. The rearrangement links TRBV11-2 to TRBJ2-5; D is perhaps TRBD2 (7 bases). Deletions cut 1 base from V and 6 bases from J, with 18 bases between. Germline CDR1 is SGHAT and CDR2 is FQNNGV. The CDR3 is 16 amino acids. CDR3 sequence: CASSLGSRGGQKTQYF. The CDR3 DNA sequence: TGTGCCAGCAGCTTAGGGTCCCGCGGGGGACAAAAGACCCAGTACTTC.

This clonotype was detected many times. The J gene is TRBJ2-7, the V gene TRBV3-1; 12 bases line up with TRBD1. The CDR3 has 15 amino acids. The V gene end was trimmed by 3 bases and the J gene end by 5 bases; junction bases not matched to a gene: 5. Germline V lookup: CDR1 LGHDT, CDR2 YNNKEL (reference sequence). DNA of the CDR3: TGTGCCAGCAGCCATTCGGGACAGGGGGCCCACGAGCAGTACTTC. Protein: CASSHSGQGAHEQYF.

This clonotype was found many times. V and J are TRBV6-5 and TRBJ2-2; D ambiguous. V lost 0 bases and J 6 bases, leaving 14 bases between the germline ends. CDR3 length: 16 amino acids. In germline, CDR1 is MNHEY, CDR2 SVGAGI. The CDR3 DNA is TGTGCCAGCAGTTACTCGGGTCGTATAAGGGCCGGGGAGCTGTTTTTT. Translation gives CASSYSGRIRAGELFF.

This clonotype has a handful of counts. The chain combines TRBV25-1 with TRBJ2-3; perhaps TRBD2 as D (5 bases). CDR1 and CDR2 (germline): MGHDK, SYGVNS. The CDR3 runs to 11 residues. V lost 8 bases, J lost 12 bases, and 15 bases lay in between. In DNA form, the CDR3 reads TGTGCCAGCGGACTCACGCATCCACAGTATTTT. It yields the protein CASGLTHPQYF.

This clonotype appeared a few times. The genes are TRBV12-3 or TRBV12-4 and TRBJ1-6; D unclear. Trimming pared 6 bases from V and 7 bases from J, leaving 13 bases between. The CDR3 covers 14 residues. The CDR3 DNA is TGTGCCAGCAGCCCGATGAATAGGAATTCACCCCTCCACTTT. Translated: CASSPMNRNSPLHF.

This clonotype was counted once. The chain carries TRBV6-5 and TRBJ1-3; D not resolved. This CDR3 region has 16 residues. The germline V gene has CDR1 MNHEY and CDR2 SVGAGI. Between the trimmed V and J ends, which lost 0 bases and 4 bases, there was a span of 13 bases. The chain's CDR3 is CASSYSPPQAGNTIYF. The CDR3 region has the DNA TGTGCCAGCAGTTACTCACCACCCCAAGCCGGAAACACCATATATTTT.

This clonotype showed up many times. This sequence joins TRBV10-1 and TRBJ1-1; no definite D call. The CDR3 runs 13 residues. V lost 0 bases and J 1 base, leaving 3 bases between the germline ends. Germline assignment: CDR1 WNHNN and CDR2 SYGVQD (reference sequence). The CDR3 nucleotides read TGCGCCAGCAGTGAGTCGACGAACACTGAAGCTTTCTTT. It yields the protein CASSESTNTEAFF.

The sample holds a few counts of this clonotype. This chain connects TRBV28 to TRBJ2-5; 7 nucleotides line up with TRBD2. Trimming at V came to 6 bases and at J to 3 bases, leaving 1 base not matched to a gene. There are 12 residues in the CDR3. CDR1 and CDR2 (germline): MDHEN, SYDVKM. The CDR3 loop reads CASRTSEETQYF. In nucleotides, the CDR3 is TGTGCCAGCAGAACTAGCGAAGAGACCCAGTACTTC.

In this sample, this clonotype turned up many times. The genes are TRBV29-1 and TRBJ2-7; the match to TRBD1 covers 7 bases. With V trimmed by 1 base and J by 2 bases, 5 bases remained unmatched. This CDR3 has 14 residues. Germline lookup yields CDR1 SQVTM and CDR2 ANQGSEA. The CDR3 bases are TGCAGCGTTGAAGGGGGCCAGGGGGCCTACGAGCAGTACTTC. Its translation: CSVEGGQGAYEQYF.

This clonotype was counted only a few times. The chain recombines TRBV5-1 with TRBJ1-4; possible D gene TRBD1, 5 bases. The CDR3 length is 15 residues. Trimming removed 4 bases at V and 5 bases at J, with 15 bases between. Looked up from germline, CDR1 is SGHRS and CDR2 is YFSETQ. CDR3 DNA sequence: TGCGCCAGCAGCCGAGCCGGGGGGTGGAATGAAAAACTGTTTTTT. It codes for CASSRAGGWNEKLFF.

Ten or more counts support this clonotype. The chain joins TRBV13 to TRBJ1-1; D perhaps matches TRBD1 (5 bases). Germline lookup yields CDR1 PRHDT and CDR2 FYEKMQ (reference sequence). This CDR3 spans 15 amino acids. Trimming left V 5 bases short and J 1 base short, with 14 bases between. CDR3 DNA sequence: TGTGCCAGCAGCGGCCGTCAGGACACGAACACTGAAGCTTTCTTT. Encoded protein: CASSGRQDTNTEAFF.